These T cell receptor beta chains were read from a single sample in a study of blood T cell repertoires in COVID-19. Measured with immunoSEQ multiplex PCR; TCRdb has only the in-frame clones, and not every one. The table includes 250,000 to 300,000 clones, over 80% detected once. Material for sequencing was peripheral blood. Receptors were obtained from a woman between 50 and 59 years old with COVID-19, enrolled during active disease. CDR3s include the opening cysteine and the closing phenylalanine or tryptophan. A D gene is named only where the DNA matches it firmly. Clone size, where shown, is once, few, many, or a class for clones that have expanded.

d_call	clone_size	v_call	j_call	cdr3_nt	cdr3_aa
TRBD1	.	TRBV5-1	TRBJ2-7	TGCGCCAGCGGTAATCTACAGGGGGGCTACGAGCAGTACTTC	CASGNLQGGYEQYF
.	.	TRBV5-1	TRBJ2-7	TGCGCCAGCAGCTTGTGGGTAGGGAGTATCCTGTACTTC	CASSLWVGSILYF
.	.	TRBV5-8	TRBJ1-5	TGTGCCAGCAGCTTGCCCGGGGATAGCAATCAGCCCCAGCATTTT	CASSLPGDSNQPQHF
TRBD2	.	TRBV29-1	TRBJ2-3	TGCATGGGGACTAGCGGGAGCACAGATACGCAGTATTTT	CMGTSGSTDTQYF
TRBD2	.	TRBV10-3	TRBJ2-7	TGTGCCATCACCAAGAGCGGGGCCGTTTACGAGCAGTACTTC	CAITKSGAVYEQYF
.	.	TRBV2	TRBJ2-1	TGTGCCAGCAGTGAAGAGAAACTATCAGAGCAGTTCTTC	CASSEEKLSEQFF
TRBD1	.	TRBV19	TRBJ2-5	TGTGCCAGTAGTATCTTCTGGGACAGGGAAAAAGAGACCCAGTACTTC	CASSIFWDREKETQYF
TRBD1	.	TRBV7-2	TRBJ1-1	TGTGCCAGCAGCTCATACAGGGGAATCTTTGAAGCTTTCTTT	CASSSYRGIFEAFF
TRBD1	.	TRBV6-5	TRBJ1-1	TGTGCCAGCAGTTACTCCAACAGGGGTACTGAAGCTTTCTTT	CASSYSNRGTEAFF
.	.	TRBV7-9	TRBJ2-7	TGTGCCAGCAGCTTAAGCCGGACCCTCGGGGGGCACGAGCAGTACTTC	CASSLSRTLGGHEQYF
TRBD2	.	TRBV6-5	TRBJ2-2	TGTGCCAGCGCCACAGCGGGAGGGCCGGCCGGGGAGCTGTTTTTT	CASATAGGPAGELFF
TRBD2	few	TRBV19	TRBJ2-1	TGTGCCAGTACCCTCCCCGGGACTAGCGGGAGAGCCGAGCAGTTCTTC	CASTLPGTSGRAEQFF
TRBD1	.	TRBV19	TRBJ1-2	TGTGCCAGTAGCGGACAGGGGGCATACTATGGCTACACCTTC	CASSGQGAYYGYTF
TRBD1	once	TRBV7-3	TRBJ1-2	TGTGCCAGCAGCGTGGGACAGAACTATGGCTACACCTTC	CASSVGQNYGYTF
.	.	TRBV27	TRBJ1-5	TGTGCCAGCAGACTAGAGTGGGGTACTAGCAATCAGCCCCAGCATTTT	CASRLEWGTSNQPQHF
.	once	TRBV20-1	TRBJ2-1	TGCAGTGCTAGTGCGGCGCGGCGGAACAATGAGCAGTTCTTC	CSASAARRNNEQFF
.	.	TRBV18	TRBJ1-5	TGTGCCAGCTCACCACCCGGACAGTCCAATCAGCCCCAGCATTTT	CASSPPGQSNQPQHF
.	once	TRBV4-1	TRBJ2-1	TGCGCCAGCAGCCCCATTGGAACAGGAAGGTCCTACAATGAGCAGTTCTTC	CASSPIGTGRSYNEQFF
TRBD2	.	TRBV11-3	TRBJ2-5	TGTGCCAGCAGTCCACGGGCGGGAGGGCCACAAGAGACCCAGTACTTC	CASSPRAGGPQETQYF
.	.	TRBV19	TRBJ1-1	TGTGCCAGTCGTAGCGGAGCAGGGTCTATCATAGGGGCCAACACTGAAGCTTTCTTT	CASRSGAGSIIGANTEAFF
TRBD2	.	TRBV7-2	TRBJ2-7	TGTGCCAGCAGAGTGGCCGGGACTAGCGTCAACGAGCAGTACTTC	CASRVAGTSVNEQYF
.	.	TRBV29-1	TRBJ2-2	TGCAGCGTGGACATACACGCGAACACCGGGGAGCTGTTTTTT	CSVDIHANTGELFF
TRBD1	.	TRBV29-1	TRBJ1-1	TGCAGCGCTTTACGGACAGGGGGCTTAACTGAAGCTTTCTTT	CSALRTGGLTEAFF
TRBD2	.	TRBV7-9	TRBJ2-1	TGTGCCAGCAGCTTGGGACTAGCGGGAGATGAGCAGTTCTTC	CASSLGLAGDEQFF
.	.	TRBV19	TRBJ1-2	TGTGCCAGTAATTCAGGGTACTATGGCTACACCTTC	CASNSGYYGYTF
.	.	TRBV5-1	TRBJ2-3	TGCGCCAGCAGCTTGAGGGCAGGGGTCGGAGATACGCAGTATTTT	CASSLRAGVGDTQYF
TRBD1	.	TRBV6-4	TRBJ1-5	TGTGCCAGCAGTGATTCACAGGGGTTTGGTCAGCCCCAGCATTTT	CASSDSQGFGQPQHF
TRBD2	.	TRBV24-1	TRBJ2-7	TGTGCCACCAGTGATCCGTCGACTAGCCAAACGGGGGAGCAGTACTTC	CATSDPSTSQTGEQYF
.	.	TRBV4-3	TRBJ1-2	TGCGCCAGCAGCCAAGATGCCCTAGGGGGCTATGGCTACACCTTC	CASSQDALGGYGYTF
.	.	TRBV6-5	TRBJ2-7	TGTGCCAGCAGTTATTTGAAACAGCTCTACGAGCAGTACTTC	CASSYLKQLYEQYF
.	.	TRBV5-1	TRBJ1-1	TGCGCCAGCAGCTCCGGGAGAGGCACCGAAGCTTTCTTT	CASSSGRGTEAFF
TRBD1	.	TRBV7-2	TRBJ2-7	TGTGCCAGCAGCCCCCGGACAGGAGGACCCTACGAGCAGTACTTC	CASSPRTGGPYEQYF
.	.	TRBV14	TRBJ2-5	TGTGCCAGCAGCCAAGGTAGCGAGACCCAGTACTTC	CASSQGSETQYF
.	.	TRBV24-1	TRBJ2-3	TGTGCCACCAGTGGATCACCGGAGGGATCAGATACGCAGTATTTT	CATSGSPEGSDTQYF
.	.	TRBV29-1	TRBJ1-2	TGCAGCGTTGAAGCCACCCCCCTGACAGGCCTTGGCGGTGGCTACACCTTC	CSVEATPLTGLGGGYTF
TRBD1	.	TRBV11-3	TRBJ1-3	TGTGCCAGCAGCTCTGGGCTGGGCAGGGGGCGAGGAAACACCATATATTTT	CASSSGLGRGRGNTIYF
TRBD2	.	TRBV19	TRBJ2-5	TGTGCCAGTAGTATAGATCGACTAGCGGGACGAGAGACCCAGTACTTC	CASSIDRLAGRETQYF
.	.	TRBV7-2	TRBJ2-2	TGTGCCAGCAGGAGGACAGCGATGAACACCGGGGAGCTGTTTTTT	CASRRTAMNTGELFF
TRBD2	once	TRBV10-3	TRBJ2-7	TGTGCCACCCGGGGGGGTCTAGCGACAGTCTCCTACGAGCAGTACTTC	CATRGGLATVSYEQYF
TRBD1	once	TRBV19	TRBJ2-2	TGTGCCAGTAGCCCCAGACAGGGTACCACCGGGGAGCTGTTTTTT	CASSPRQGTTGELFF
TRBD2	.	TRBV7-3	TRBJ2-1	TGTGCCAGCAGCTTCCTAGCGGGAGTTTCCTACAATGAGCAGTTCTTC	CASSFLAGVSYNEQFF
.	.	TRBV29-1	TRBJ2-1	TGCAGCGTTGAGGGGGCAAGGGATATCTCCTACAATGAGCAGTTCTTC	CSVEGARDISYNEQFF
TRBD2	.	TRBV3-1/TRBV3-2	TRBJ2-7	TGTGCCAGCAGCCAAGTAGCGGGAGGGACCTACGAGCAGTACTTC	CASSQVAGGTYEQYF
.	.	TRBV24-1	TRBJ1-5	TGTGCCACCAGTGATCGAAAGGAGATCAGCAATCAGCCCCAGCATTTT	CATSDRKEISNQPQHF
TRBD2	once	TRBV7-6	TRBJ2-1	TGTGCCAGCAGCTTGGTCCTAGCGGGAGACCCTGCCTACAATGAGCAGTTCTTC	CASSLVLAGDPAYNEQFF
.	few	TRBV30	TRBJ2-2	TGTGCCTGGAGTCCGTCAGCCGGGGAGCTGTTTTTT	CAWSPSAGELFF
.	.	TRBV6-2/TRBV6-3	TRBJ2-2	TGTGCCAGTAGCGGCCAGAACACCGGGGAGCTGTTTTTT	CASSGQNTGELFF
TRBD2	.	TRBV10-2	TRBJ2-5	TGCGCCAGCAGAGGGACTAGCGGGGCACAAGAGACCCAGTACTTC	CASRGTSGAQETQYF
TRBD2	.	TRBV7-2	TRBJ2-1	TGTGCCAGCAGCCCAAGCGGGAGCTCCTACAATGAGCAGTTCTTC	CASSPSGSSYNEQFF
TRBD1	few	TRBV28	TRBJ2-7	TGTGCCAGCACCATAGGGGGAATGGCAGGGGGCATGTACGAGCAGTACTTC	CASTIGGMAGGMYEQYF
TRBD2	.	TRBV7-2	TRBJ2-7	TGTGCCAGCAGCTTAGGAAGGGCGGGGGGGCGCTACGAGCAGTACTTC	CASSLGRAGGRYEQYF
TRBD1	.	TRBV11-3	TRBJ2-2	TGTGCCAGCAGCTCCGACAGGGCGAACACCGGGGAGCTGTTTTTT	CASSSDRANTGELFF
.	.	TRBV12-3/TRBV12-4	TRBJ2-7	TGTGCCAGCAGCCGCGGGACTCTAAACGGGCAGTACTTC	CASSRGTLNGQYF
TRBD1	.	TRBV29-1	TRBJ1-2	TGCAGCGTTGCTAAACAGGGGATTGATGGCTACACCTTC	CSVAKQGIDGYTF
TRBD2	.	TRBV27	TRBJ2-7	TGTGCCAGCAGTTCCACTAGCGGGAGTGGTGAGCAGTACTTC	CASSSTSGSGEQYF
.	.	TRBV18	TRBJ2-1	TGTGCCAGCTCACCAGGGACATTCTACAATGAGCAGTTCTTC	CASSPGTFYNEQFF
.	.	TRBV13	TRBJ1-3	TGTGCCAGCAGCTTACGGGGTGAAAACACCATATATTTT	CASSLRGENTIYF
.	once	TRBV7-2	TRBJ1-5	TGTGCCAGTTCTACAGGAGTGTATAGCAATCAGCCCCAGCATTTT	CASSTGVYSNQPQHF
.	.	TRBV7-2	TRBJ2-3	TGTGCCAGCAGCTTAGATACGGGAAGAGATACGCAGTATTTT	CASSLDTGRDTQYF